The T cell receptor (beta chain) described here comes from a study of cytomegalovirus exposure and HLA in healthy donors. With regard to this clone: What it recognizes is unknown.

Study results and limitations: A few V segments could not be told apart, such as TRBV6-2 and TRBV6-3, and were left out.

This CDR3 is built from 14 residues. Germline assignment: CDR1 SGHTA and CDR2 FQGTGA. The J segment lost 5 bases and the V segment lost 4 bases, leaving 3 bases of the junction unmatched. In the PCR, 60 Vbeta and 13 Jbeta primers were used. Using immunoSEQ multiplex PCR, the repertoire was profiled, and TCRdb retains in-frame clones only, with some absent. The sample carries about 190,000 clones, around 85% recorded once. Sequencing used PBMCs. The rearrangement links TRBV7-3 to TRBJ2-2, with 8 nucleotides matching TRBD2. The sequence was obtained from a man between 18 and 35 years old in good health and CMV-seronegative. The CDR3 DNA reads TGTGCCAGCAGCTCTAGCGGGTGGACCGGGGAGCTGTTTTTT. It translates to CASSSSGWTGELFF.